These T cell receptor beta chains were read from a single sample in a study of Graves' ophthalmopathy and Graves' hyperthyroidism. Each CDR3 protein is one row after TCRdb ran MiXCR on the multiplex PCR reads. The data hold about 700,000 distinct CDR3 sequences, with roughly 41% observed a single time. Sequencing was performed on peripheral blood. Receptor source: an adult man with Graves' ophthalmopathy. Both conserved end residues are part of each CDR3. The D gene is left open where the match is weak. Clone sizes are given selectively: once, few, many, or a class where the clone is expanded.

D gene: .
J gene: TRBJ2-7
clone size: few
V gene: TRBV5-6
CDR3 DNA: TGTGCCAGCAGCTTGGAACTAGCTCGCTACGAGCAGTACTTC
CDR3 protein: CASSLELARYEQYF

D gene: .
J gene: TRBJ2-5
clone size: .
V gene: TRBV10-3
CDR3 DNA: TGTGCCTGGATCAGGGATCGCGAGACCCAGTACTTC
CDR3 protein: CAWIRDRETQYF

D gene: .
J gene: TRBJ1-2
clone size: few
V gene: TRBV12-3/TRBV12-4
CDR3 DNA: TGTGCCAGCAGTCTTTTTGCCGAGAGCGGCTATGGCTACACCTTC
CDR3 protein: CASSLFAESGYGYTF

D gene: .
J gene: TRBJ1-1
clone size: .
V gene: TRBV7-2
CDR3 DNA: TGTGCCAGCAGCTTAGATCAAGCAAGCGGTACTGAAGCTTTCTTT
CDR3 protein: CASSLDQASGTEAFF

D gene: TRBD1
J gene: TRBJ2-7
clone size: .
V gene: TRBV2
CDR3 DNA: TGTGCCAGCTCATCCTTACAGGGGTCCTACGAGCAGTACTTC
CDR3 protein: CASSSLQGSYEQYF

D gene: TRBD2
J gene: TRBJ2-7
clone size: few
V gene: TRBV5-6
CDR3 DNA: TGTGCCAGCAGCTTGGCGGCGGGACTAGCGAATCAACAGTACTTC
CDR3 protein: CASSLAAGLANQQYF

D gene: .
J gene: TRBJ1-2
clone size: .
V gene: TRBV2
CDR3 DNA: TGTGCCAGCAGTGCTCGGGACATAAGGCCATATGGCTACACCTTC
CDR3 protein: CASSARDIRPYGYTF

D gene: .
J gene: TRBJ1-3
clone size: many
V gene: TRBV7-9
CDR3 DNA: TGTGCCAGCGACCTAGGAGATGGAAACACCATATATTTT
CDR3 protein: CASDLGDGNTIYF

D gene: TRBD1
J gene: TRBJ1-1
clone size: .
V gene: TRBV29-1
CDR3 DNA: TGCAGCGTTGAAGATCGCCGGGGACAGTCCACTGAAGCTTTCTTT
CDR3 protein: CSVEDRRGQSTEAFF

D gene: .
J gene: TRBJ2-7
clone size: many
V gene: TRBV2
CDR3 DNA: TGTGCCAGCAGTGAAACCCTAGGCGCCTACGAGCAGTACTTC
CDR3 protein: CASSETLGAYEQYF

D gene: TRBD2
J gene: TRBJ2-7
clone size: .
V gene: TRBV5-4
CDR3 DNA: TGTGCCAGCAGCCCAGGGGTAGCGGGACCGACCTACGAGCAGTACTTC
CDR3 protein: CASSPGVAGPTYEQYF

D gene: .
J gene: TRBJ1-5
clone size: .
V gene: TRBV20-1
CDR3 DNA: TGCAGTGCTACGGGTCTCCATAGCAATCAGCCCCAGCATTTT
CDR3 protein: CSATGLHSNQPQHF

D gene: .
J gene: TRBJ1-1
clone size: few
V gene: TRBV12-3/TRBV12-4
CDR3 DNA: TGTGCCAGCAGTTCATTGGGGGCTTCTGTCGAAGCTTTCTTT
CDR3 protein: CASSSLGASVEAFF

D gene: TRBD1
J gene: TRBJ1-1
clone size: .
V gene: TRBV18
CDR3 DNA: TGTGCCAGCTCAAAGGGACAGGGCGATGAAGCTTTCTTT
CDR3 protein: CASSKGQGDEAFF

D gene: .
J gene: TRBJ2-4
clone size: .
V gene: TRBV9
CDR3 DNA: TGTGCCAGCAGTGGGGTAGGGCAGGGGAACATTCAGTACTTC
CDR3 protein: CASSGVGQGNIQYF

D gene: TRBD1
J gene: TRBJ2-5
clone size: few
V gene: TRBV9
CDR3 DNA: TGTGCCAGCTCGCCTCTGGCGACAGGGAGTAAAGAGACCCAGTACTTC
CDR3 protein: CASSPLATGSKETQYF

D gene: TRBD1
J gene: TRBJ2-7
clone size: .
V gene: TRBV7-2
CDR3 DNA: TGTGCCAGTAGCGAGACAGGGGACCGCTACGAGCAGTACTTC
CDR3 protein: CASSETGDRYEQYF

D gene: TRBD1
J gene: TRBJ2-7
clone size: few
V gene: TRBV20-1
CDR3 DNA: TGCAGTGCTTCGGGACAGGGGCGCGGTGAGCAGTACTTC
CDR3 protein: CSASGQGRGEQYF

D gene: .
J gene: TRBJ1-2
clone size: .
V gene: TRBV25-1
CDR3 DNA: TGTGCCAGCAGTGAAGCCTACGGACAGAACTATGGCTACACCTTC
CDR3 protein: CASSEAYGQNYGYTF

D gene: .
J gene: TRBJ1-4
clone size: few
V gene: TRBV7-9
CDR3 DNA: TGTGCCAGCAGTGACCAGCTTTTTAGGGAAAAACTGTTTTTT
CDR3 protein: CASSDQLFREKLFF

D gene: TRBD1
J gene: TRBJ1-6
clone size: many
V gene: TRBV10-2
CDR3 DNA: TGCGCCAGCCGCGAACAGGGGCAATATAATTCACCCCTCCACTTT
CDR3 protein: CASREQGQYNSPLHF

D gene: .
J gene: TRBJ1-1
clone size: many
V gene: TRBV29-1
CDR3 DNA: TGCAGCGGGATGACAGGTAGTAACACTGAAGCTTTCTTT
CDR3 protein: CSGMTGSNTEAFF

D gene: .
J gene: TRBJ2-7
clone size: .
V gene: TRBV7-9
CDR3 DNA: TGTGCCAGCAGCTCCGGTGACAACACCTACGAGCAGTACTTC
CDR3 protein: CASSSGDNTYEQYF

D gene: .
J gene: TRBJ1-1
clone size: few
V gene: TRBV2
CDR3 DNA: TGTGCCAGCAGTTTATTTGTAGGGAACACTGAAGCTTTCTTT
CDR3 protein: CASSLFVGNTEAFF